These 10 T cell receptor beta chains were sequenced from one sample in a study of blood T cell repertoires in COVID-19. TCRdb keeps only in-frame clones here, not all; method: immunoSEQ multiplex PCR. The sample consists of under 200,000 clones, 70% to 90% of them appearing once. The sequenced material came from peripheral blood. The source of these receptors is an older woman with COVID-19, enrolled during active disease.

V and J are TRBV29-1 and TRBJ1-2, with D hard to call. Deletions cut 3 bases from V and 3 bases from J, with 8 bases between. CDR1 SQVTM and CDR2 ANQGSEA come from the germline V gene. The CDR3 spans 12 residues. CDR3 DNA: TGCAGCGTTGACAGGTGGGACTATGGCTACACCTTC. This encodes CSVDRWDYGYTF.

CDR3 sequence: CASSLGGQGTETQYF. In nucleotides, the CDR3 is TGTGCCAGCAGCTTAGGGGGACAGGGAACCGAGACCCAGTACTTC. V usage is TRBV7-3 and J usage is TRBJ2-5, with TRBD1 matching 9 bases. This CDR3 comprises 15 residues. CDR1 SGHTA and CDR2 FQGTGA come from the germline V gene. Losses at the gene ends were 2 bases for V and 5 bases for J; bases not matched to a gene: 6.

The gene calls are TRBV5-1 and TRBJ2-7; TRBD2 aligns across 11 bases. The junction had 10 bases not matched to a gene; V was cut back by 3 bases and J by 2 bases. CDR1 SGHRS and CDR2 YFSETQ come from the germline V gene. CDR3 size: 17 residues. CDR3 loop: CASSSPAPGLAAYEQYF. In DNA, the CDR3 is TGCGCCAGCAGCTCGCCTGCACCGGGACTAGCGGCCTACGAGCAGTACTTC.

This CDR3 is CASSYVDTAYEQYF. CDR3 in DNA: TGTGCCAGCAGTTACGTGGACACAGCCTACGAGCAGTACTTC. This chain joins TRBV6-2 or TRBV6-3 and TRBJ2-7, with TRBD1 as a possible D gene (5 bases). Germline-derived CDR1 and CDR2 are MNHEY and SVGEGT. Trimming removed 2 bases at V and 2 bases at J, with 10 bases between. The CDR3 is 14 residues long.

The chain uses TRBV20-1 and TRBJ1-2; unclear D gene. This CDR3 region has 10 residues. Trimming shortened V by 6 bases and J by 1 base, and 3 bases separated the two germline ends. Germline V gene data show CDR1 as DFQATT and CDR2 as SNEGSKA (reference sequence). The CDR3 here is CSASNYGYTF. The DNA for the CDR3 is TGCAGTGCCAGTAACTATGGCTACACCTTC.

This chain uses TRBV10-3 with TRBJ1-5; 9 bases map to TRBD1. The V gene end was trimmed by 5 bases and the J gene end by 7 bases; junction bases not matched to a gene: 9. Germline CDR1 and CDR2: ENHRY and SYGVKD. The CDR3 is made up of 15 amino acids. CDR3 nucleotide sequence: TGTGCCATCAGTCCGTCCCGGGACAGGGACCAGCCCCAGCATTTT. Its protein product is CAISPSRDRDQPQHF.

The rearrangement joins TRBV7-2 to TRBJ2-7, with 11 positions matching TRBD2. The V gene end was trimmed by 3 bases and the J gene end by 1 base; junction bases not matched to a gene: 5. CDR3 size: 16 residues. Looked up from germline, CDR1 is SGHTA and CDR2 is FQGNSA. The CDR3 is CASSFGTSGTSYEQYF. CDR3 nucleotides: TGTGCCAGCAGCTTTGGGACTAGCGGTACATCCTACGAGCAGTACTTC.

The J gene is TRBJ2-1, the V gene TRBV7-2, with a possible D match to TRBD2 (5 bases). Germline CDR1 SGHTA, CDR2 FQGNSA. The CDR3 is made up of 16 amino acids. Between the trimmed V and J ends, which lost 4 bases and 6 bases, there was a span of 19 bases. CDR3 sequence reads: CASSSYSERPSNEQFF. The CDR3 DNA is TGTGCCAGCAGCTCCTATAGCGAACGTCCATCCAATGAGCAGTTCTTC.

The chain combines TRBV12-3 or TRBV12-4 with TRBJ1-2; D not resolved. Trimming stripped 4 bases from V and 13 bases from J, with 13 bases between. The CDR3 extends over 11 amino acids. CDR3: CASSSGVYGTF. DNA of the CDR3: TGTGCCAGCAGTTCCGGGGTGTATGGCACCTTC.

This clone appeared once. Here the CDR3 reads CASSVDIKGLNNEQFF. CDR3 coding DNA: TGTGCCAGCAGCGTAGATATTAAGGGGCTGAACAATGAGCAGTTCTTC. V is TRBV9 and J is TRBJ2-1; tentatively, D is TRBD1 (5 bases). Germline V lookup: CDR1 SGDLS, CDR2 YYNGEE. The CDR3 covers 16 residues. V lost 0 bases and J lost 5, with 15 bases in between.